The clone carrying this T cell receptor beta chain came up many times. No antigen is known for it. Unique-molecular-identifier-tagged TCR beta cDNA libraries were used. Researchers reported some 500,000 cDNA molecules coming from 1 to 10 million T cells. TCRdb reanalysed the PCR reads using MiXCR and keeps one entry per CDR3 protein. The sample has 250,000 to 300,000 distinct CDR3 sequences, less than 40% seen once. The CDR3 is 14 residues long. The V gene's germline CDR1 is LGHDT and CDR2 YNNKEL (reference sequence). V lost 2 bases, J lost 8 bases, and 10 bases lay in between. This sample is part of a study of post-analysis software for immune sequencing data. Study as a whole: Multiple sclerosis in the patients followed relapsing-remitting, secondary progressive and progressive-relapsing courses.

Points from the study as a whole: F measure showed strong co-clustering of same-batch samples. Relative to controls, patients with multiple sclerosis showed significantly lower normalized Chao1 diversity. There were five or six TRBV segments more frequent in patients than controls, and TRBV5-6, TRBV5-1 and TRBV20-1 were among them.

The sequence was collected from a girl aged 10 to 17 with multiple sclerosis. Material: blood. The V and J genes are TRBV3-1 and TRBJ1-6, with D tentatively TRBD1 (6 bases). As DNA, the CDR3 is TGTGCCAGCAGCCAACAGGGGCGGGATTCACCCCTCCACTTT. Translation: CASSQQGRDSPLHF.